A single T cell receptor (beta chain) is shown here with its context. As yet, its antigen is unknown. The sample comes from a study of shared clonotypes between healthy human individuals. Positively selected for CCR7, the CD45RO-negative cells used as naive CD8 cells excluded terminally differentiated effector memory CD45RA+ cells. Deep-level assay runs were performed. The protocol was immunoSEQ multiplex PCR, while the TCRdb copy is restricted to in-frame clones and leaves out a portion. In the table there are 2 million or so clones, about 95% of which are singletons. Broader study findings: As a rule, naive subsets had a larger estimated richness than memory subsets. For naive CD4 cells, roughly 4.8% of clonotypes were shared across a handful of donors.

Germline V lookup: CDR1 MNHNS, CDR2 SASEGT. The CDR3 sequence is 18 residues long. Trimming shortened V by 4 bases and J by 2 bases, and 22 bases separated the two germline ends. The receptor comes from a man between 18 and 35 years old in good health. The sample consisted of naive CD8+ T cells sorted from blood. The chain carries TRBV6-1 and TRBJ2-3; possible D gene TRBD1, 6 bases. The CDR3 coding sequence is TGTGCCAGCAGTGGCCTTCCCTTACAGGGCCGTGACACAGATACGCAGTATTTT. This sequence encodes CASSGLPLQGRDTDTQYF.